The 14 T cell receptor beta chains given below trace back to one sample, sequenced in a study of blood T cells in healthy people across ages (dated by TCRdb to the mid-2010s). Libraries were made using 5' RACE. Sequencing took place on an Illumina HiSeq 2500. The second PCR ran for roughly 7 to 11 cycles and used a J-beta primer mix along with a sample-barcoded 5' primer. TCRdb reworked the public reads: Q25 trimming with fastp, MiXCR clone assembly, productive beta chains retained. Records with the same CDR3 protein are collapsed into one entry carrying the most frequent genes and DNA. The sample table records 750,000 to 850,000 distinct CDR3 sequences; 25% of these occur just once. The ten biggest clones cover under 4.5% of the sample. These same data were also listed under a study on T cells of mothers and their children.

What was sequenced was blood. The receptors come from a boy younger than 18 in good health.

There are a few counts of this clonotype. The chain combines TRBV29-1 with TRBJ2-1, with 8 bases identical to TRBD1. TRBJ2-7 explains the end of the DNA better; the J call may be wrong. The germline gives CDR1 SQVTM, CDR2 ANQGSEA. The CDR3 has 13 amino acids. CDR3 sequence (DNA): TGCAGCGGTGGGACAGGCGGAGGCTACGAGCAGTACTTC. As protein: CSGGTGGGYEQYF.

There are a few counts of this clonotype. One end of the junction is discordant with germline, which a read error may explain. This chain links TRBV28 with TRBJ2-4, with TRBD2 matching 9 bases. The CDR3 is 16 amino acids. In germline, CDR1 is MDHEN, CDR2 SYDVKM. The CDR3 sequence: CASSGGGGGAKNIQYF. Written as DNA, the CDR3 is TGCGCCAGTTCGGGCGGGGGGGGTGGTGCCAAAAACATTCAGTACTTC.

This clonotype was seen a few times. The V gene is TRBV5-1, the J gene TRBJ2-5, with 11 bases identical to TRBD1. There are 16 residues in the CDR3. V lost 2 bases to trimming and J lost 1 base; unmatched junction nucleotides: 4. Germline CDR1 and CDR2: SGHRS and YFSETQ. This chain's CDR3 is CASSFGTGGAQETQYF. CDR3 sequence (DNA): TGCGCCAGCAGCTTCGGGACAGGGGGGGCCCAAGAGACCCAGTACTTC.

This clonotype was seen a handful of times. One end of the junction is discordant with germline, which a read error may explain. The CDR3 protein is CASTLAGPFPNEQFF. CDR3 coding DNA: TGTGCCAGCACCTTAGCGGGACCCTTCCCCAATGAGCAGTTCTTC. This chain uses TRBV11-2 with TRBJ2-1, with 8 bases matching TRBD2. Germline V CDR1 and CDR2: SGHAT, FQNNGV. The CDR3 runs 15 residues.

This rearrangement joins TRBV7-8 to TRBJ1-4; D might be TRBD1 (5 bases). Germline CDR1 and CDR2: SGHVS and FQNEAQ. V was cut by 1 base and J by 4 bases, with 10 bases left in between. The CDR3 is 15 residues long. The chain's CDR3 is CASSLEGPGNEKLFF. The CDR3 DNA reads as TGTGCCAGCAGCTTAGAGGGACCGGGTAATGAAAAACTGTTTTTT.

CDR3 region: CASSFSPWAGNAGANEKLFF. CDR3 nucleotides: TGTGCCAGCAGCTTCAGCCCTTGGGCAGGGAATGCTGGAGCTAATGAAAAACTGTTTTTT. The chain employs TRBV7-8 and TRBJ1-4; D may be TRBD1 (5 bases). Germline CDR1 and CDR2: SGHVS and FQNEAQ. The V end was cut by 3 bases, the J end by 3 bases, with 26 bases between. The CDR3 length is 20 residues.

This clonotype has a handful of counts. This rearrangement joins TRBV29-1 to TRBJ2-5, with TRBD2 matching 7 bases. This CDR3 has 13 residues. V was clipped by 6 bases and J by 5 bases; unmatched bases: 9. Germline assignment: CDR1 SQVTM and CDR2 ANQGSEA. CDR3 nucleotides: TGCAGCGTGCGCCTGGGCGGGGGTGAGACCCAGTACTTC. Protein sequence: CSVRLGGGETQYF.

The V gene is TRBV9, the J gene TRBJ1-5; no reliable D call. Trimming took off 6 bases at V and 2 bases at J, with 9 bases between the two ends. Germline values: CDR1 SGDLS, CDR2 YYNGEE. This CDR3 spans 13 amino acids. CDR3 in DNA: TGTGCCAGCAACAACGGGGGCAATCAGCCCCAGCATTTT. Translating gives CASNNGGNQPQHF.

The chain carries TRBV10-3 and TRBJ2-4; D possibly matches TRBD1 or TRBD2 (7 bases each). Germline CDR1 is ENHRY and CDR2 is SYGVKD. The CDR3 spans 17 residues. The V end was cut by 6 bases, the J end by 6 bases, with 24 bases between. CDR3 protein: CAISPSKGQRGGNIQYF. The DNA of the CDR3 is TGTGCCATCAGCCCTTCCAAGGGACAGCGGGGCGGAAACATTCAGTACTTC.

The chain carries TRBV3-1 and TRBJ2-4, with 11 bases identical to TRBD2. Germline V gives CDR1 LGHDT, CDR2 YNNKEL (reference sequence). The CDR3 contains 17 residues. V shed 1 base, J shed 6 bases, and the junction held 8 bases outside the gene matches. The CDR3 coding sequence is TGTGCCAGCAGCCAAGTACTAGCGGGAGTACGAAGAAACATTCAGTACTTC. Translated, it gives CASSQVLAGVRRNIQYF.

A few counts support this clonotype. The chain combines TRBV12-3 or TRBV12-4 with TRBJ2-4; D is possibly TRBD2 (5 bases). The CDR3 runs to 16 residues. Trimming removed 1 base from V and 1 base from J, with 11 bases in between. The CDR3 sequence is CASSLVGVLAKNIQYF. The CDR3 DNA sequence: TGTGCCAGCAGTTTAGTCGGGGTTCTTGCCAAAAACATTCAGTACTTC.

This chain links TRBV12-3 or TRBV12-4 with TRBJ1-1, with a possible D match to TRBD1 (5 bases). Trimming took 6 bases from V and 4 from J, leaving 12 bases between them. CDR3 length: 13 residues. DNA for the CDR3: TGTGCCAGCAGGTCAGGGAGTCGCACTGAAGCTTTCTTT. Translation: CASRSGSRTEAFF.

The rearrangement links TRBV19 to TRBJ2-5; D possibly corresponds to TRBD1 (5 bases). The better agreement between TRBJ2-1 and the DNA end casts doubt on the J call. Germline V gene data show CDR1 as LNHDA and CDR2 as SQIVND (reference sequence). This CDR3 comprises 14 residues. The CDR3 DNA reads as TGTGCCAGTAGTTCAGGGTCGGCATACAATGAGCAGTTCTTC. Its translation: CASSSGSAYNEQFF.

The genes are TRBV5-6 and TRBJ2-5; 8 bases map to TRBD1. The CDR3 has 15 amino acids. Germline V gene sequence: CDR1 SGHDT, CDR2 YYEEEE. V shed 4 bases and J 3 bases; nucleotides not matched to a gene: 8. The CDR3 region is CASSLTTGAEETQYF. CDR3 sequence (DNA): TGTGCCAGCAGCCTAACGACAGGGGCGGAAGAGACCCAGTACTTC.